The clone carrying this T cell receptor beta chain was seen a single time. Antigen specificity is unknown. Only in-frame clones appear in the TCRdb table, and some are missing; sequencing was by immunoSEQ multiplex PCR. This table has 100,000 to 150,000 clones, roughly 80% appearing once. The data originate from a study of radiation and T cells in renal cell carcinoma. Broader study findings: Top tumor clonotypes rose in blood 2 weeks post-radiation, then contracted.

Sample time point: baseline pretreatment blood. The treatment is: 15 Gy SBRT to primary tumor, nephrectomy 4 weeks later. The tumor was a clear cell renal cell carcinoma. Germline V gives CDR1 LNHDA, CDR2 SQIVND (reference sequence). V was cut by 9 bases and J by 4 bases, with 15 bases left in between. The CDR3 is 13 residues long. The receptor was derived from a woman aged 60-75 years with renal cell carcinoma. This specimen consisted of blood, obtained from a patient whose treatment included radiotherapy and nephrectomy. V and J are TRBV19 and TRBJ1-2; no clear D. The CDR3 nucleotides read TGTGCCAGCGAGCGAGAGGGTACCTATGGCTACACCTTC. Amino acids: CASEREGTYGYTF. The full variable domain, its missing parts supplied by reference TRBV19 and TRBJ1-2, is DGGITQSPKYLFRKEGQNVTLSCEQNLNHDAMYWYRQDPGQGLRLIYYSQIVNDFQKGDIAEGYSVSREKKESFPLTVTSAQKNPTAFYLCASEREGTYGYTFGSGTRLTVV.